This T cell receptor (beta chain) is from a study of blood T cell repertoires in COVID-19. Study as a whole: Some COVID-19 samples were acute and others convalescent; all came from the United States, Italy and Spain. In each case, the material was cDNA or gDNA derived from T cells, B-cell-depleted T cells, or PBMCs.

Per the study methods: From reference gene primer amplification, estimates of nucleated cell counts were derived. Only in-frame clones appear in the TCRdb table, and some are missing; sequencing was by immunoSEQ multiplex PCR. V, J and clone size were drawn from that table, and D and trimming were deduced from the DNA. The sample contains roughly 49,000 clones, about 83% of which appear only once. From germline, CDR1 is SGHRS and CDR2 YFSETQ. Trimming left V 4 bases short and J 8 bases short, with 15 bases between. The length of the CDR3 is 14 residues. The chain couples TRBV5-1 to TRBJ1-4, with D possibly matching TRBD1 (6 bases). The sequenced sample was peripheral blood. The origin of this receptor is an elderly woman with acute or convalescent COVID-19. The CDR3 region has the DNA TGCGCCAGCAGCATCGGACAGCTGGGGGAAAAACTGTTTTTT. Translated: CASSIGQLGEKLFF.